This T cell receptor beta chain is from a study of cytomegalovirus exposure and HLA in healthy donors. With respect to this clone: Its cognate antigen is unknown.

Notes on the study in general: According to an earlier analysis, most TCR beta V segments yielded productive rearrangements about 87% or about 30% of the time.

The study ran its PCR with 60 Vbeta and 13 Jbeta primers. Produced via immunoSEQ multiplex PCR; TCRdb's table is partial and in-frame only. The top ten clones hold just under 6.5% of a sample with approximately 140,000 clones, 75% to 85% of them seen once. CDR1 SGDLS and CDR2 YYNGEE come from the germline V gene. V lost 4 bases and J 13 bases, leaving 15 bases between the germline ends. The CDR3 runs to 12 residues. Nominal health characterized the donors when sampled, though unrecorded immune exposures were likely. The source is a man between 50 and 59 years old in good health and CMV-seropositive. The rearrangement uses TRBV9 and TRBJ2-1, with D perhaps TRBD2 (7 bases). Sequences were obtained from PBMCs. CDR3 region: CASSPGGGPQFF. The DNA of the CDR3 is TGTGCCAGCAGCCCTGGGGGGGGGCCTCAGTTCTTC. Combining the CDR3 with reference TRBV9 and TRBJ2-1 gives the whole variable domain DSGVTQTPKHLITATGQRVTLRCSPRSGDLSVYWYQQSLDQGLQFLIQYYNGEERAKGNILERFSAQQFPDLHSELNLSSLELGDSALYFCASSPGGGPQFFGPGTRLTVL.